The clone carrying this T cell receptor beta chain was seen a few times. Its specificity is unknown. This record belongs to a study of cytomegalovirus exposure and HLA in healthy donors. Overall study findings and caveats: A later analysis by the authors found several of the most significant clusters apparently linked to common viral pathogens.

Primers: 60 Vbeta forward and 13 Jbeta reverse. Clones were read by immunoSEQ multiplex PCR, and TCRdb kept only the in-frame ones, dropping some. This sample yields 150,000 to 200,000 clones, of which over 70% are seen a single time; approximately 6.8% belongs to the top ten. Germline V gives CDR1 MNHNS, CDR2 SASEGT. The J segment lost 1 base and the V segment lost 0 bases, leaving 7 bases of the junction unmatched. The CDR3 spans 18 residues. The sequenced sample was PBMCs. V usage is TRBV6-1 and J usage is TRBJ2-3; 10 nucleotides line up with TRBD1. The sequence was collected from a man aged 25-45 years in good health and CMV-seropositive. The CDR3 loop is CASSEAGGQGRGTDTQYF. The DNA for the CDR3 is TGTGCCAGCAGTGAAGCGGGGGGACAGGGGAGGGGCACAGATACGCAGTATTTT.